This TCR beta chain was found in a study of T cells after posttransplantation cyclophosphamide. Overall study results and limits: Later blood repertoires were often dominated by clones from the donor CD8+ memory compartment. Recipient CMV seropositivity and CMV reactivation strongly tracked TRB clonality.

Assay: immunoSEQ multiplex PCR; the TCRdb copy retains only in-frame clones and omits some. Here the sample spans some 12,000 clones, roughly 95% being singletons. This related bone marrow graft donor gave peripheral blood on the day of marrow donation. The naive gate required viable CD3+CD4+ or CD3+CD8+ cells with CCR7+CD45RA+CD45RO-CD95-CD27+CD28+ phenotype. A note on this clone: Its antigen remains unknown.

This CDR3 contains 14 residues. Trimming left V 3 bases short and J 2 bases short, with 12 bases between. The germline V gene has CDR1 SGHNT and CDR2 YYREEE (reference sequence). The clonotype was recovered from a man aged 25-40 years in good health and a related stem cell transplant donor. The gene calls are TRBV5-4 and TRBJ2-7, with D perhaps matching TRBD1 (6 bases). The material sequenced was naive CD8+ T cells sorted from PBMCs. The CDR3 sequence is CASSSMTGTYEQYF. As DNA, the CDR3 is TGTGCCAGCAGCTCTATGACAGGAACCTACGAGCAGTACTTC.